This is a list of T cell receptor beta chains from one sample in a study of early T cells in non-severe SARS-CoV-2 infection. TCRdb re-analysed the 5' RACE reads in MiXCR, keeping a single row per CDR3 protein. The sample has some 66,000 distinct CDR3 sequences, roughly 13% seen once. Specimen: whole blood. These receptors were collected from an adult who was a healthcare worker with PCR-confirmed SARS-CoV-2 infection or an uninfected control (not recorded which). CDR3s include the opening cysteine and the closing phenylalanine or tryptophan. Fields, in order: V gene, J gene, CDR3 protein.

v_call: TRBV20-1; j_call: TRBJ2-1; cdr3_aa: CSARGREVYNEQFF
v_call: TRBV28; j_call: TRBJ1-2; cdr3_aa: CASTLEINYGYTF
v_call: TRBV6-5; j_call: TRBJ1-4; cdr3_aa: CASSRSQGTNEKLFF
v_call: TRBV2; j_call: TRBJ2-4; cdr3_aa: CASSAYPGAKNIQYF
v_call: TRBV28; j_call: TRBJ2-2; cdr3_aa: CASSTAHTGELFF
v_call: TRBV2; j_call: TRBJ2-3; cdr3_aa: CASSVLADTQYF
v_call: TRBV5-6; j_call: TRBJ1-2; cdr3_aa: CASSLTGGDGYTF
v_call: TRBV11-2; j_call: TRBJ1-2; cdr3_aa: CASSLALGEASYGYTF
v_call: TRBV27; j_call: TRBJ1-6; cdr3_aa: CASSSWRPGGPLHF
v_call: TRBV29-1; j_call: TRBJ2-3; cdr3_aa: CSVVSRVGTQYF
v_call: TRBV7-8; j_call: TRBJ1-2; cdr3_aa: CASSLEQGVSYGYTF
v_call: TRBV29-1; j_call: TRBJ1-1; cdr3_aa: CSVAAGTGGGTEAFF
v_call: TRBV5-1; j_call: TRBJ1-1; cdr3_aa: CASSQGASNTEAFF
v_call: TRBV28; j_call: TRBJ1-2; cdr3_aa: CASSRGFGGDYGYTF
v_call: TRBV5-1; j_call: TRBJ2-7; cdr3_aa: CASSQSSYEQYF
v_call: TRBV19; j_call: TRBJ1-5; cdr3_aa: CASSKGDRPNQPQHF
v_call: TRBV29-1; j_call: TRBJ2-7; cdr3_aa: CSAQGTYEQYF
v_call: TRBV29-1; j_call: TRBJ2-7; cdr3_aa: CSVDPGGTRYEQYF
v_call: TRBV7-9; j_call: TRBJ2-1; cdr3_aa: CASSPWEAEQFF
v_call: TRBV29-1; j_call: TRBJ1-1; cdr3_aa: CSVELGGNTEAFF
v_call: TRBV29-1; j_call: TRBJ2-7; cdr3_aa: CSVLLAGGPYEQYF
v_call: TRBV20-1; j_call: TRBJ2-3; cdr3_aa: CSASRKRGDTQYF
v_call: TRBV28; j_call: TRBJ1-2; cdr3_aa: CASTLGWANYGYTF
v_call: TRBV29-1; j_call: TRBJ2-1; cdr3_aa: CSVAGPQYPGQFF
v_call: TRBV5-1; j_call: TRBJ2-7; cdr3_aa: CASSLGTGEHYEQYF
v_call: TRBV7-2; j_call: TRBJ2-3; cdr3_aa: CASSFSRLVGTQYF
v_call: TRBV29-1; j_call: TRBJ2-3; cdr3_aa: CSPPGRPSTDTQYF
v_call: TRBV14; j_call: TRBJ2-7; cdr3_aa: CASSQDEALPYEQYF
v_call: TRBV10-3; j_call: TRBJ1-1; cdr3_aa: CAISAGENTEAFF
v_call: TRBV4-1; j_call: TRBJ2-7; cdr3_aa: CASSLAGQGFSYEQYF
v_call: TRBV15; j_call: TRBJ1-1; cdr3_aa: CATSRVGRDTEAFF
v_call: TRBV7-9; j_call: TRBJ2-1; cdr3_aa: CASSLTLAGDYNEQFF
v_call: TRBV7-9; j_call: TRBJ2-5; cdr3_aa: CASSRTGVETQYF
v_call: TRBV6-4; j_call: TRBJ1-1; cdr3_aa: CASSEWQGTEAFF
v_call: TRBV6-1; j_call: TRBJ2-7; cdr3_aa: CASSEAVSRGGYF
v_call: TRBV5-1; j_call: TRBJ2-7; cdr3_aa: CASSPSTSGRGEQYF
v_call: TRBV12-3/TRBV12-4; j_call: TRBJ2-5; cdr3_aa: CASSSWTGETQYF